This TCR beta chain was recorded in a study of cytomegalovirus exposure and HLA in healthy donors. PCR primers comprised 60 Vbeta and 13 Jbeta primers. Repertoires were generated with immunoSEQ multiplex PCR, while TCRdb's copy carries only in-frame clones and drops some. This sample has roughly 130,000 clones, with 65% to 80% found just once. This clone has only a few counts. From germline, CDR1 is SGHVS and CDR2 FQNEAQ. V was pared by 1 base and J by 4 bases, with 5 bases of the junction left unmatched. The CDR3 is made up of 15 amino acids. Sequenced: PBMCs. The J gene is TRBJ1-2, the V gene TRBV7-8; 8 bases are shared with TRBD1. The receptor comes from a human donor in good health. The DNA for the CDR3 is TGTGCCAGCAGCTTAGAGGGACAGGCACCCTATGGCTACACCTTC. It encodes CASSLEGQAPYGYTF.